The 31 T cell receptor beta chains listed next were all sequenced from one sample in a study of molecular identifiers for immune sequencing clone quantification. TCRdb reanalysed the PCR reads using MiXCR and keeps one entry per CDR3 protein. There are around 480,000 distinct CDR3 sequences in the sample; over 20% occur only once, and around 0.84% lies in the top ten. Sample: naive CD8+ T cells from blood, with Jurkat cell RNA spiked in. Subset: FACS-sorted CD8+CD4-CCR7+CD45RA+ naive T cells. The origin of the receptors is a human donor in good health. Some libraries in this study had Jurkat cell RNA spiked in.

The chain recombines TRBV6-5 with TRBJ1-1, with D possibly being TRBD1 (5 bases). The germline gives CDR1 MNHEY, CDR2 SVGAGI. The length of the CDR3 is 15 residues. The ends were cut back, 7 bases at V and 0 bases at J, with 15 bases in the middle. The CDR3 region is CASTLTDRVNTEAFF. The CDR3 DNA sequence: TGTGCCAGCACCTTAACAGACAGAGTGAACACTGAAGCTTTCTTT.

Many counts were recorded for this clonotype. The chain has TRBV4-3 and TRBJ1-4, with D possibly TRBD1 on 5 matching bases. Germline V gene sequence: CDR1 LGHNA, CDR2 YSLEER. Trimming removed 4 bases at V and 7 bases at J, with 10 bases between. The CDR3 contains 13 residues. DNA for the CDR3: TGCGCCAGCAGCCCGGGGACCGGTGAAAAACTGTTTTTT. This codes for CASSPGTGEKLFF.

This clonotype showed up just a few times. A read error may explain this, as a much larger clone is one base away. CDR3 nucleotides: TGTGCCAGCAGCGAAAAGGAGGGAGAGCAGTACTTC. It encodes CASSEKEGEQYF. The V call is TRBV7-9, the J call TRBJ2-7; D possibly corresponds to TRBD2 (6 bases). Trimming left V 5 bases short and J 7 bases short, with 12 bases between. The CDR3 covers 12 residues. CDR1 is SEHNR, CDR2 FQNEAQ, per germline (reference sequence).

The table lists this clonotype with a few counts. This chain connects TRBV2 to TRBJ1-5, with D unclear. Looked up from germline, CDR1 is SNHLY and CDR2 is FYNNEI. Trimming took off 7 bases at V and 0 bases at J, with 13 bases between the two ends. CDR3 length: 15 residues. Written as DNA, the CDR3 is TGTGCCAGCACCACGAGCCCTTATAGCAATCAGCCCCAGCATTTT. This codes for CASTTSPYSNQPQHF.

This clonotype was seen repeatedly, ten times or more. The chain couples TRBV6-2 or TRBV6-3 to TRBJ1-1, with a possible D match to TRBD1 (6 bases). This CDR3 contains 14 residues. Germline V gene lookup returns CDR1 MNHEY and CDR2 SVGEGT. V lost 5 bases and J 2 bases, leaving 12 bases between the germline ends. CDR3 amino acids: CASSQGTLNTEAFF. The CDR3 DNA reads as TGTGCCAGCAGTCAAGGGACACTTAACACTGAAGCTTTCTTT.

This clonotype was seen more than once but under ten times. The genes are TRBV12-3 or TRBV12-4 and TRBJ2-1, with D possibly TRBD2 on 5 matching bases. V lost 1 base and J lost 7, with 11 bases in between. The CDR3 is made up of 14 amino acids. The CDR3 reads CASSLGLAWNEQFF. The CDR3 nucleotides are TGTGCCAGCAGTTTAGGGCTAGCATGGAATGAGCAGTTCTTC.

This clonotype was recorded at least ten times. The genes are TRBV20-1 and TRBJ2-1; D is tentatively TRBD1 or TRBD2 (6 bases each). Trimming shortened V by 0 bases and J by 3 bases, and 12 bases separated the two germline ends. The CDR3 contains 15 residues. Germline CDR1 and CDR2: DFQATT and SNEGSKA (reference sequence). The CDR3 here is CSARETGGHYNEQFF. DNA for the CDR3: TGCAGTGCTAGAGAGACAGGAGGGCACTACAATGAGCAGTTCTTC.

Ten or more counts support this clonotype. This chain joins TRBV15 and TRBJ1-4; D perhaps matches TRBD1 (5 bases). Trimming took 3 bases from V and 8 from J, leaving 19 bases between them. Per the germline V gene, CDR1 is LNHNV and CDR2 is YYDKDF (reference sequence). This CDR3 is 16 amino acids long. The CDR3 region is CATSSDGRDLLEKLFF. The CDR3 DNA sequence: TGTGCCACCAGCAGCGATGGAAGGGACCTACTCGAAAAACTGTTTTTT.

The CDR3 here is CASSHQTGFDGYTF. The CDR3 coding sequence is TGTGCCAGCAGTCATCAAACAGGGTTTGATGGCTACACCTTC. The rearrangement uses TRBV12-3 or TRBV12-4 and TRBJ1-2, with a weak D call TRBD1 (6 bases). The CDR3 is 14 amino acids. V shed 5 bases and J shed 6 bases, with 16 bases lying between them.

This clonotype was observed a handful of times. The chain couples TRBV12-5 to TRBJ2-4; possible D gene TRBD1, 6 bases. The CDR3 sequence is 21 residues long. Trimming removed 0 bases at V and 0 bases at J, with 24 bases between. Germline V lookup: CDR1 LGHNT, CDR2 FRNRAP. The CDR3 nucleotides are TGTGCTAGTGGTTTGGTACTTGGACAGAACTACTTCCCTCTAGCCAAAAACATTCAGTACTTC. This sequence encodes CASGLVLGQNYFPLAKNIQYF.

This chain joins TRBV14 and TRBJ2-2; D not resolved. V was trimmed by 4 bases and J by 4 bases, leaving 7 bases between them. The CDR3 is made up of 13 amino acids. Per germline, CDR1 SGHDN and CDR2 FVKESK. The CDR3 protein is CASSPWTTGELFF. For the CDR3, the DNA is TGTGCCAGCAGCCCGTGGACCACCGGGGAGCTGTTTTTT.

Many counts were recorded for this clonotype. CDR3 DNA sequence: TGTGCCAGCAGCTTTCGACAGGGGGATGAAAAACTGTTTTTT. Its protein product is CASSFRQGDEKLFF. The V call is TRBV13, the J call TRBJ1-4; 9 bases are a match to TRBD1. The J segment lost 6 bases and the V segment lost 3 bases, leaving 2 bases of the junction unmatched. There are 14 residues in the CDR3. Germline assignment: CDR1 PRHDT and CDR2 FYEKMQ (reference sequence). The full variable domain, rest sourced from reference TRBV13 and TRBJ1-4, is AAGVIQSPRHLIKEKRETATLKCYPIPRHDTVYWYQQGPGQDPQFLISFYEKMQSDKGSIPDRFSAQQFSDYHSELNMSSLELGDSALYFCASSFRQGDEKLFFGSGTQLSVL.

This clonotype was seen many times. The chain recombines TRBV14 with TRBJ2-3; no definite D call. Germline V CDR1 and CDR2: SGHDN, FVKESK. Trimming took 0 bases from V and 6 from J, leaving 10 bases between them. The CDR3 runs 14 residues. This CDR3 reads CASSQEEVSDTQYF. The CDR3 DNA follows: TGTGCCAGCAGCCAAGAAGAGGTCTCTGATACGCAGTATTTT.

This clonotype was picked up many times. The chain uses TRBV18 and TRBJ2-3; TRBD2 matches at 7 bases. The length of the CDR3 is 16 residues. The V and J ends lost 0 bases and 4 bases, in that order; junction bases with no gene match: 7. Germline CDR1 KGHSH, CDR2 LQKENI. The CDR3 region has the DNA TGTGCCAGCTCACCACCGGGACTATCTGGTTCAGATACGCAGTATTTT. This gives the protein CASSPPGLSGSDTQYF.

This clonotype appeared a few times. The chain joins TRBV24-1 to TRBJ2-2; TRBD1 agrees at 7 bases. The CDR3 extends over 13 amino acids. CDR1 and CDR2 (germline): KGHDR, SFDVKD. With 10 bases clipped from V and 5 bases from J, the junction kept 6 bases outside the gene matches. The CDR3 reads CATLQGWTGELFF. The CDR3 DNA is TGTGCCACTCTACAGGGGTGGACCGGGGAGCTGTTTTTT.

This clonotype was counted between two and nine times. The rearrangement links TRBV5-1 to TRBJ2-1; tentatively, D is TRBD1 or TRBD2 (5 bases each). This CDR3 comprises 16 residues. Trimming left V 1 base short and J 0 bases short, with 11 bases between. The germline gives CDR1 SGHRS, CDR2 YFSETQ. The DNA for the CDR3 is TGCGCCAGCAGCTTGTGGGGGTCAAGCTCCTACAATGAGCAGTTCTTC. Its translation is CASSLWGSSSYNEQFF. Drawing the rest from reference TRBV5-1 and TRBJ2-1, the complete variable domain is KAGVTQTPRYLIKTRGQQVTLSCSPISGHRSVSWYQQTPGQGLQFLFEYFSETQRNKGNFPGRFSGRQFSNSRSEMNVSTLELGDSALYLCASSLWGSSSYNEQFFGPGTRLTVL.

This clonotype occurred many times. The chain recombines TRBV4-3 with TRBJ1-5; D gene uncertain. Germline lookup yields CDR1 LGHNA and CDR2 YSLEER. The CDR3 consists of 15 residues. Trimming removed 0 bases from V and 4 bases from J, with 10 bases in between. The CDR3 spells CASSQDRSWNQPQHF. Here the CDR3 DNA reads TGCGCCAGCAGCCAAGATCGGTCATGGAATCAGCCCCAGCATTTT.

The chain carries TRBV6-5 and TRBJ2-2; 7 nucleotides agree with TRBD1. From germline, CDR1 is MNHEY and CDR2 SVGAGI. After removal of 0 bases from V and 3 bases from J, the junction contained 7 bases not matched to a gene. The CDR3 totals 17 residues. CDR3 DNA sequence: TGTGCCAGCAGTTACTCCCAGGGGGTGTATGACACCGGGGAGCTGTTTTTT. It translates to CASSYSQGVYDTGELFF.

This chain uses TRBV6-5 with TRBJ1-1; 7 positions match TRBD1. The CDR3 runs 15 residues. Trimming took 6 bases from V and 1 from J; bases not matched to a gene: 8. Germline CDR1 is MNHEY and CDR2 is SVGAGI. The CDR3 spells CASRVQGWGNTEAFF. CDR3 bases: TGTGCCAGCAGGGTACAGGGGTGGGGGAACACTGAAGCTTTCTTT.

This chain links TRBV10-3 with TRBJ1-5, with TRBD1 matching 7 bases. The CDR3 covers 16 residues. Trimming took 4 bases from V and 3 from J; bases not matched to a gene: 9. Germline V gene data show CDR1 as ENHRY and CDR2 as SYGVKD. The CDR3 region has the DNA TGTGCCATCAGTGCCGGTACTACAGGGGACAATCAGCCCCAGCATTTT. Protein: CAISAGTTGDNQPQHF.

Note on this clonotype: A much larger clone differs from this one at a single base, so this may be a read error. This sequence joins TRBV5-1 and TRBJ2-7; D is unclear. CDR1 SGHRS and CDR2 YFSETQ come from the germline V gene. The CDR3 loop spans 12 amino acids. In DNA, the CDR3 is TGCGCCAGCAGCAAACCGAACTACGGGCAGTACTTC. As protein: CASSKPNYGQYF. Full variable domain (rest looked up from reference TRBV5-1 and TRBJ2-7): KAGVTQTPRYLIKTRGQQVTLSCSPISGHRSVSWYQQTPGQGLQFLFEYFSETQRNKGNFPGRFSGRQFSNSRSEMNVSTLELGDSALYLCASSKPNYGQYFGPGTRLTVT.

There are a few counts of this clonotype. The rearrangement joins TRBV6-2 or TRBV6-3 to TRBJ2-5, with D tentatively TRBD1 or TRBD2 (6 bases each). V lost 5 bases, J lost 5 bases, and 15 bases lay in between. This CDR3 contains 14 residues. The germline V gene has CDR1 MNHEY and CDR2 SVGEGT. The chain's CDR3 is CASSRTTGAETQYF. The CDR3, as DNA: TGTGCCAGCAGTCGAACAACGGGGGCGGAGACCCAGTACTTC.

Notes on this clonotype: A much larger clone sits a single nucleotide away, making a read error possible. V and J are TRBV20-1 and TRBJ2-7; possible D gene TRBD1, 6 bases. Germline-derived CDR1 and CDR2 are DFQATT and SNEGSKA (reference sequence). V was cut by 3 bases and J by 5 bases, with 20 bases left in between. This CDR3 is built from 15 residues. In DNA, the CDR3 is TGCAGTGCTAGGCCTTTCTCAGGGGCCTACCACGAGCAGTACTTC. Amino acid sequence: CSARPFSGAYHEQYF.

This clonotype was observed at least ten times. V gene TRBV25-1 combines with J gene TRBJ2-3; D may be TRBD2 (5 bases). The CDR3 runs to 15 residues. Trimming pared 4 bases from V and 0 bases from J, leaving 11 bases between. CDR1 and CDR2 from the germline V gene are MGHDK and SYGVNS. CDR3 DNA: TGTGCCAGCAGTGGCTGGGAGTCTAGCACAGATACGCAGTATTTT. It specifies CASSGWESSTDTQYF.

This clonotype came up a few times. V gene TRBV20-1 combines with J gene TRBJ2-1; D might be TRBD1 or TRBD2, each matching 5 bases. This CDR3 contains 19 residues. Trimming cost V 6 bases and J 4 bases, with 31 bases left between them. The germline CDR1 and CDR2 sequences are DFQATT and SNEGSKA (reference sequence). CDR3 sequence reads: CSARDLGGQESELYNEQFF. In nucleotides, the CDR3 is TGCAGTGCCAGGGACCTGGGTGGGCAGGAGTCCGAGCTATACAATGAGCAGTTCTTC.

V gene TRBV2 combines with J gene TRBJ2-3, with TRBD2 matching 7 bases. The J segment lost 0 bases and the V segment lost 4 bases, leaving 10 bases of the junction unmatched. The CDR3 runs to 17 residues. Germline values: CDR1 SNHLY, CDR2 FYNNEI. The CDR3 is CASSGQRWEGSTDTQYF. The DNA of the CDR3 is TGTGCCAGCAGTGGGCAAAGGTGGGAGGGGAGCACAGATACGCAGTATTTT.

The chain recombines TRBV7-9 with TRBJ2-2, with D unresolved. V was trimmed by 7 bases and J by 4 bases, leaving 13 bases between them. CDR1 and CDR2 (germline): SEHNR, FQNEAQ (reference sequence). This CDR3 region has 14 residues. The CDR3 loop reads CASNPMDVTGELFF. The CDR3 DNA reads TGTGCCAGCAACCCAATGGACGTCACCGGGGAGCTGTTTTTT.

This clonotype was recorded a few times. V usage is TRBV5-8 and J usage is TRBJ2-7; TRBD1 matches at 7 bases. Germline assignment: CDR1 SGHTS and CDR2 YDEGEE. The CDR3 totals 15 residues. Trimming took 4 bases from V and 3 from J; bases not matched to a gene: 10. The CDR3 DNA is TGTGCCAGCAGCGCCGTCGGACAGGCAAACTACGAGCAGTACTTC. As protein: CASSAVGQANYEQYF.

The rearrangement links TRBV14 to TRBJ2-3; 9 bases are a match to TRBD1. The V gene end was trimmed by 5 bases and the J gene end by 6 bases; junction bases not matched to a gene: 24. CDR1 is SGHDN, CDR2 FVKESK, per germline. The CDR3 contains 20 residues. CDR3 DNA sequence: TGTGCCAGCAGCGCTCCGGGACAGGGAGTTTATCCTAGCAATGGTGATACGCAGTATTTT. Translated: CASSAPGQGVYPSNGDTQYF. Variable domain in full (rest from reference TRBV14 and TRBJ2-3): EAGVTQFPSHSVIEKGQTVTLRCDPISGHDNLYWYRRVMGKEIKFLLHFVKESKQDESGMPNNRFLAERTGGTYSTLKVQPAELEDSGVYFCASSAPGQGVYPSNGDTQYFGPGTRLTVL.

This clonotype was detected many times. This CDR3 reads CASSRLASTDTQYF. The CDR3 nucleotides read TGTGCCAGCAGCCGCCTAGCGAGCACAGATACGCAGTATTTT. The chain links TRBV7-6 to TRBJ2-3, with D possibly being TRBD2 (6 bases). The V gene lost 5 bases and the J gene lost 0 bases, with 9 bases spanning the gap. This CDR3 region has 14 residues. Germline assignment: CDR1 SGHVS and CDR2 FNYEAQ.

This clonotype was counted ten times or more. V is TRBV6-2 or TRBV6-3 and J is TRBJ2-7; D is possibly TRBD1 (5 bases). This CDR3 region has 12 residues. Trimming took off 0 bases at V and 6 bases at J, with 6 bases between the two ends. The germline V gene has CDR1 MNHEY and CDR2 SVGEGT. As DNA, the CDR3 is TGTGCCAGCAGTTACTCTAGGGGCGAGCAGTACTTC. It is translated as CASSYSRGEQYF.